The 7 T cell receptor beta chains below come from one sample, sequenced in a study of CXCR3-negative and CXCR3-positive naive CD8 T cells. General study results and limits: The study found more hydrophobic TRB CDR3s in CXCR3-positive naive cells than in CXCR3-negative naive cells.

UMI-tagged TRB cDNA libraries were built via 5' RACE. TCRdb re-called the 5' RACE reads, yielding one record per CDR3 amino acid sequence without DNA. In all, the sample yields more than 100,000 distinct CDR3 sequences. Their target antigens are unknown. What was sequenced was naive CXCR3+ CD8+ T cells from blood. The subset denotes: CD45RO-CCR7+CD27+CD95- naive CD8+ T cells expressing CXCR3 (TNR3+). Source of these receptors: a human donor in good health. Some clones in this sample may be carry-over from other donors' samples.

CDR3 sequence: CASSFLAETDNEQFF. The chain uses TRBV7-9 and TRBJ2-1; there is no DNA to check the TCRdb D call of TRBD2. The CDR3 is made up of 15 amino acids. The germline gives CDR1 SEHNR, CDR2 FQNEAQ (reference sequence).

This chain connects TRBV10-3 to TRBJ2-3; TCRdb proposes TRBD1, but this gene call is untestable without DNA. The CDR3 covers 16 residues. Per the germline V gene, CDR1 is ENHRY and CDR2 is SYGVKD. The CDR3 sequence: CAISESDRVFADTQYF.

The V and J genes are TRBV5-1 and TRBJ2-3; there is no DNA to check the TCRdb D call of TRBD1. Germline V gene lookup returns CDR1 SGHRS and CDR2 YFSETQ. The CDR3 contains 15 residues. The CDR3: CASSLVGVETDTQYF.

This CDR3 is CASSQQSPTSGINEQFF. V is TRBV3-1 and J is TRBJ2-1; absent DNA, TCRdb's TRBD2 call cannot be checked. In germline, CDR1 is LGHDT, CDR2 YNNKEL (reference sequence). This CDR3 region has 17 residues.

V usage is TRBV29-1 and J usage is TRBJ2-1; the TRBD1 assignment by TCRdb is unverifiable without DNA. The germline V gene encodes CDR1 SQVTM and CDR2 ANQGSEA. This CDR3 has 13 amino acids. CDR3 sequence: CSAELRETDEQFF.

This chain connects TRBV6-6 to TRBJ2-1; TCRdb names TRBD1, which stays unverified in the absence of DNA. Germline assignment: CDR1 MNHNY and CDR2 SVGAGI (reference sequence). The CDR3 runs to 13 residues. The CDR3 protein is CASSPHWGYEQFF.

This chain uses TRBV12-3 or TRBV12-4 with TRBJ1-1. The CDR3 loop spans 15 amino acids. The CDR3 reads CASRKYRSGDTEAFF.